What follows is one TCR beta chain and its context. The antigen is unknown. Here immunoSEQ multiplex PCR was the method, and the copy in TCRdb shows in-frame clones only, minus some. The table has approximately 120,000 clones, over 80% seen once. This entry comes from a study of T cell responses to AZD1222 COVID-19 vaccine. Overall study results and limits: The donor group comprised mostly white British people and more females; the analysis possibly underestimated clonal diversity. Vaccine-associated CD4 TCRs ranged over spike, dominating at 160-218 and 743-854.

The receptor was isolated from an adult in good health. Sequenced material: peripheral blood, taken on day 0 of AZD1222 vaccination.

DNA for the CDR3: TGTGCCAGCAGCCCTCTCAGGGACACTGAAGCTTTCTTT. This codes for CASSPLRDTEAFF. V gene TRBV7-2 combines with J gene TRBJ1-1, with a possible D match to TRBD1 (5 bases). The CDR3 runs to 13 residues. Trimming pared 5 bases from V and 3 bases from J, leaving 10 bases between. Germline-derived CDR1 and CDR2 are SGHTA and FQGNSA.